Following are 22 T cell receptor beta chains from one sample sequenced in a study of blood T cell repertoires in COVID-19. TCRdb keeps only in-frame clones here, not all; method: immunoSEQ multiplex PCR. The sample consists of about 190,000 clones, 79% of them appearing once. Material for sequencing was peripheral blood. The origin of the receptors is a man between 60 and 75 years old with active or convalescent COVID-19.

The rearrangement uses TRBV6-2 or TRBV6-3 and TRBJ1-1, with D unresolved. Per germline, CDR1 MNHEY and CDR2 SVGEGT. There are 13 residues in the CDR3. Trimming left V 0 bases short and J 6 bases short, with 8 bases between. CDR3: CASSYSSSSEAFF. CDR3 DNA sequence: TGTGCCAGCAGTTACTCGAGTAGTTCTGAAGCTTTCTTT.

The chain joins TRBV18 to TRBJ2-5; maybe TRBD2 (6 bases). The germline V gene encodes CDR1 KGHSH and CDR2 LQKENI. CDR3 length: 14 amino acids. Between the trimmed V and J ends, which lost 3 bases and 1 base, there was a span of 9 bases. The CDR3 spells CASSPTGSQETQYF. As DNA, the CDR3 is TGTGCCAGCTCACCGACCGGGAGCCAAGAGACCCAGTACTTC.

J is TRBJ2-2 and V is TRBV5-1; 9 positions agree with TRBD1. Germline V gene data show CDR1 as SGHRS and CDR2 as YFSETQ. The V and J ends lost 4 bases and 3 bases, in that order; junction bases with no gene match: 4. The CDR3 sequence is 15 residues long. This CDR3 is CASSPGQGDTGELFF. The CDR3 DNA sequence: TGCGCCAGCAGCCCGGGACAGGGTGACACCGGGGAGCTGTTTTTT.

V and J are TRBV10-3 and TRBJ2-5, with a weak D call TRBD1 (6 bases). The germline V gene encodes CDR1 ENHRY and CDR2 SYGVKD. Trimming stripped 10 bases from V and 1 base from J, with 13 bases between. This CDR3 is 13 amino acids long. The CDR3 protein is CATAPRGQETQYF. CDR3 sequence (DNA): TGTGCCACCGCCCCCAGGGGCCAAGAGACCCAGTACTTC.

The gene calls are TRBV2 and TRBJ2-7; possible D gene TRBD2, 5 bases. Germline V lookup: CDR1 SNHLY, CDR2 FYNNEI. The V end lost 4 bases, the J end lost 5 bases, and 15 bases lay between the germline ends. The CDR3 has 14 residues. CDR3 sequence (DNA): TGTGCCAGCAGTGGAGGGATAAAGCGTAACGAGCAGTACTTC. Translating it yields CASSGGIKRNEQYF.

The chain employs TRBV28 and TRBJ1-2, with 10 bases identical to TRBD1. The CDR3 totals 14 residues. J was trimmed by 8 bases and V by 4 bases; bases with no gene match: 7. CDR1 is MDHEN and CDR2 is SYDVKM in the germline V gene. DNA for the CDR3: TGTGCCAGCAGTTCGGGACAGGGGACGGGGGGCTACACCTTC. Translating it yields CASSSGQGTGGYTF.

The rearrangement links TRBV27 to TRBJ2-2, with 9 bases lining up with TRBD2. CDR3 size: 15 residues. Per the germline V gene, CDR1 is MNHEY and CDR2 is SMNVEV (reference sequence). Germline trimming cut 5 bases from V and 7 bases from J; bases unmatched to any gene: 8. The CDR3, as DNA: TGTGCCAGCAGTACCGCGGGACTAGCAATCGGGGAGCTGTTTTTT. Translation gives CASSTAGLAIGELFF.

V usage is TRBV5-6 and J usage is TRBJ2-5; TRBD1 is a possible D gene (6 bases). The germline V gene encodes CDR1 SGHDT and CDR2 YYEEEE. There are 15 residues in the CDR3. Trimming took off 2 bases at V and 2 bases at J, with 13 bases between the two ends. Here the CDR3 DNA reads TGTGCCAGCAGCTTTTCCTCGACAGGACAAGAGACCCAGTACTTC. As protein: CASSFSSTGQETQYF.

The V gene is TRBV3-1 (or the pseudogene TRBV3-2), the J gene TRBJ2-7; no clear D. Trimming removed 0 bases at V and 2 bases at J, with 14 bases between. CDR3 length equals 16 residues. Germline V gives CDR1 LGHDT, CDR2 YNNKEL (reference sequence). The CDR3 DNA sequence: TGTGCCAGCAGCCAAGATCTATCGAGCGTCACCTACGAGCAGTACTTC. This gives the protein CASSQDLSSVTYEQYF.

The V gene is TRBV2, the J gene TRBJ2-4; 7 positions match TRBD1. The germline gives CDR1 SNHLY, CDR2 FYNNEI. The CDR3 runs to 15 residues. Germline trimming cut 6 bases from V and 1 base from J; bases unmatched to any gene: 6. The CDR3 loop is CASRTGSNAKNIQYF. As DNA, the CDR3 is TGTGCCAGCAGGACAGGGTCAAACGCCAAAAACATTCAGTACTTC.

V and J are TRBV7-3 and TRBJ2-3; 7 bases fit TRBD1. This CDR3 has 15 amino acids. CDR1 is SGHTA, CDR2 FQGTGA, per germline. V was pared by 3 bases and J by 7 bases, with 10 bases of the junction left unmatched. The CDR3 spells CASSFSGTETNTQYF. In DNA form, the CDR3 reads TGTGCCAGCAGCTTCTCCGGGACAGAAACGAATACGCAGTATTTT.

This chain connects TRBV24-1 to TRBJ2-1; unclear D gene. CDR3 length: 16 amino acids. Germline CDR1 reads KGHDR; CDR2 reads SFDVKD. Trimming took 3 bases from V and 0 from J, leaving 11 bases between them. The CDR3 spells CATSDRSASSYNEQFF. The CDR3 region has the DNA TGTGCCACCAGTGATCGAAGCGCGAGCTCCTACAATGAGCAGTTCTTC.

The rearrangement joins TRBV9 to TRBJ2-2; 13 bases map to TRBD2. The CDR3 spans 19 residues. V lost 4 bases to trimming and J lost 3 bases; unmatched junction nucleotides: 12. Germline V CDR1 and CDR2: SGDLS, YYNGEE. The CDR3 sequence: CASSPSGLAGRLDTGELFF. CDR3 bases: TGTGCCAGCAGCCCATCGGGACTAGCGGGAAGGTTGGACACCGGGGAGCTGTTTTTT.

The chain carries TRBV15 and TRBJ2-2; 9 bases agree with TRBD1. This CDR3 comprises 15 residues. V shed 2 bases, J shed 4 bases, and the junction held 2 bases outside the gene matches. The germline V gene has CDR1 LNHNV and CDR2 YYDKDF (reference sequence). This CDR3 reads CATSRPTGGTGELFF. In DNA form, the CDR3 reads TGTGCCACCAGCAGACCGACAGGGGGCACCGGGGAGCTGTTTTTT.

The chain employs TRBV3-1 (or the pseudogene TRBV3-2) and TRBJ2-7; 7 nucleotides align to TRBD1. Looked up from germline, CDR1 is LGHDT and CDR2 is YNNKEL (reference sequence). V dropped 2 bases and J dropped 7; count of bases not matched to a gene: 5. The CDR3 totals 13 residues. CDR3 bases: TGTGCCAGCAGCCAAAACAGGGGCGGGGAGCAGTACTTC. It specifies CASSQNRGGEQYF.

In its sample, this clone was seen once. This chain connects TRBV7-3 to TRBJ2-1; D might be TRBD2 (6 bases). Trimming took 1 base from V and 9 from J, leaving 10 bases between them. This CDR3 contains 13 residues. CDR1 SGHTA and CDR2 FQGTGA come from the germline V gene. CDR3 amino acids: CASSLIGTFEQFF. CDR3 bases: TGTGCCAGCAGCTTAATTGGGACTTTTGAGCAGTTCTTC.

The chain carries TRBV28 and TRBJ1-1; the D is unclear. Trimming took 6 bases from V and 11 from J, leaving 16 bases between them. The CDR3 runs 12 residues. The V gene's germline CDR1 is MDHEN and CDR2 SYDVKM. The CDR3 protein is CASSSPTRGAFF. CDR3 DNA: TGTGCCAGCAGCTCCCCCACTCGAGGGGCTTTCTTT. Full variable domain (missing parts from reference TRBV28 and TRBJ1-1): DVKVTQSSRYLVKRTGEKVFLECVQDMDHENMFWYRQDPGLGLRLIYFSYDVKMKEKGDIPEGYSVSREKKERFSLILESASTNQTSMYLCASSSPTRGAFFGQGTRLTVV.

The chain recombines TRBV7-6 with TRBJ2-2; 7 bases are shared with TRBD1. The CDR3 consists of 15 residues. V dropped 3 bases and J dropped 5; count of bases not matched to a gene: 6. Germline V gene sequence: CDR1 SGHVS, CDR2 FNYEAQ. The CDR3 region has the DNA TGTGCCAGCAGCTTCACGGACAGGCCAACCGGGGAGCTGTTTTTT. Translating it yields CASSFTDRPTGELFF.

This rearrangement joins TRBV5-6 to TRBJ2-2; 10 nucleotides align to TRBD1. Germline V gives CDR1 SGHDT, CDR2 YYEEEE. Germline trimming cut 4 bases from V and 7 bases from J; bases unmatched to any gene: 7. The CDR3 is made up of 15 amino acids. In DNA, the CDR3 is TGTGCCAGCAGCCCTGACAGGGGGCGGGACGGGGAGCTGTTTTTT. Its translation: CASSPDRGRDGELFF.

The V gene is TRBV5-5, the J gene TRBJ1-6, with 9 bases that match TRBD1. Germline V gives CDR1 SGHKS, CDR2 YYEKEE (reference sequence). V lost 4 bases, J lost 9 bases, and 11 bases stayed unmatched. The CDR3 runs to 16 residues. The CDR3 spells CASSATPGQGGSPLHF. CDR3 bases: TGTGCCAGCAGCGCGACACCGGGACAGGGAGGTTCACCCCTCCACTTT.

The J gene is TRBJ1-6, the V gene TRBV30; D gene unclear. The germline V and J ends were trimmed by 4 bases and 7 bases, with 8 bases remaining between them. The CDR3 length is 12 residues. Germline values: CDR1 GTSNPN, CDR2 SVGIG (reference sequence). CDR3 in amino acids: CAWNRTNSPLHF. CDR3 coding DNA: TGTGCCTGGAACAGAACCAATTCACCCCTCCACTTT.

The V and J genes are TRBV3-1 (or the pseudogene TRBV3-2) and TRBJ2-2; D not resolved. From germline, CDR1 is LGHDT and CDR2 YNNKEL (reference sequence). The CDR3 extends over 11 amino acids. V was clipped by 6 bases and J by 5 bases, with 4 bases between them. This CDR3 reads CASRLTGELFF. The CDR3 DNA follows: TGTGCCAGCAGACTAACCGGGGAGCTGTTTTTT.